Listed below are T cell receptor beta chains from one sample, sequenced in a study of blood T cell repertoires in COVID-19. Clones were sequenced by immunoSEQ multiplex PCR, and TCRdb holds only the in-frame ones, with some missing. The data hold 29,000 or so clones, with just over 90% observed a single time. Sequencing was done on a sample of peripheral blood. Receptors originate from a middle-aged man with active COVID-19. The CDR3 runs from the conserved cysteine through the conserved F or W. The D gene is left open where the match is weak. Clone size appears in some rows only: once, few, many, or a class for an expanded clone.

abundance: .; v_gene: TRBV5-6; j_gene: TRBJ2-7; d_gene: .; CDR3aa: CASSFRGYEQYF; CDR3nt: TGTGCCAGCAGCTTCCGGGGGTACGAGCAGTACTTC
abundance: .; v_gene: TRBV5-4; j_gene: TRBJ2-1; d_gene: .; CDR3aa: CAGGGNQQGEQFF; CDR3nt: TGTGCCGGAGGGGGCAACCAACAGGGTGAGCAGTTCTTC
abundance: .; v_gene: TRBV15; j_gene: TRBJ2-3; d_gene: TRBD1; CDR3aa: CATSRGQTSTDTQYF; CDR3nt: TGTGCCACCAGCCGGGGACAGACTAGCACAGATACGCAGTATTTT
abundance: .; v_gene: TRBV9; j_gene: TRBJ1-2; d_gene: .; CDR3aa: CASSLGLNYGYTF; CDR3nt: TGTGCCAGCAGCCTGGGCCTAAACTATGGCTACACCTTC
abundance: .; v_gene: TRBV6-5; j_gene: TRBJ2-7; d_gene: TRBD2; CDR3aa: CASSYWTSSPRYEQYF; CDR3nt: TGTGCCAGCAGTTATTGGACTAGCTCTCCACGCTACGAGCAGTACTTC
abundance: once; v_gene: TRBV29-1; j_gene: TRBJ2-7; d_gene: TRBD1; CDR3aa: CSVGTGDEQYF; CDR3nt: TGCAGCGTTGGAACAGGGGACGAGCAGTACTTC
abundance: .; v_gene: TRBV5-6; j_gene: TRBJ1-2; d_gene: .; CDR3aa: CASSFFRAHGYTF; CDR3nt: TGTGCCAGCAGCTTCTTCAGGGCCCATGGCTACACCTTC
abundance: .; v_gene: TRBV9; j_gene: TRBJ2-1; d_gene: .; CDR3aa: CASSVGGGTVQFF; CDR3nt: TGTGCCAGCAGCGTAGGGGGGGGCACGGTGCAGTTCTTC
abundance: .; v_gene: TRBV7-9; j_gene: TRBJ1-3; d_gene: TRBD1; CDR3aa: CASSFSTGAGNTIYF; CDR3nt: TGTGCCAGCAGCTTCTCGACAGGGGCTGGAAACACCATATATTTT
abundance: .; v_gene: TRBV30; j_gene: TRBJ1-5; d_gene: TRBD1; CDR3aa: CAWSNIGGSGQPQHF; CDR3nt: TGTGCCTGGAGCAACATAGGGGGCTCGGGTCAGCCCCAGCATTTT
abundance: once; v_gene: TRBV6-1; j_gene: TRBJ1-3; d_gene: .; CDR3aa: CASSDTGYSSGNTIYF; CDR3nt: TGTGCCAGCAGTGATACGGGTTACTCTTCTGGAAACACCATATATTTT
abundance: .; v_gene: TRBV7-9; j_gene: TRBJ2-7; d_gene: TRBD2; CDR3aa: CASSLAGGEEQYF; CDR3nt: TGTGCCAGCAGCTTAGCGGGAGGGGAAGAGCAGTACTTC
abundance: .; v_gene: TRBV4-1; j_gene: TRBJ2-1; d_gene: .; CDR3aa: CASSQGSRVYNEQFF; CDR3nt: TGCGCCAGCAGCCAGGGCAGCCGAGTATACAATGAGCAGTTCTTC
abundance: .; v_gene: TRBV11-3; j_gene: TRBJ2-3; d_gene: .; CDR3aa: CASSPEERWAEDTQYF; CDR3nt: TGTGCCAGCAGCCCGGAGGAGCGGTGGGCTGAAGATACGCAGTATTTT
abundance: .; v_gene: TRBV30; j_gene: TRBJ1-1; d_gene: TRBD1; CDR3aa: CAWTDEGQTEAFF; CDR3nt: TGTGCCTGGACGGACGAGGGACAGACTGAAGCTTTCTTT
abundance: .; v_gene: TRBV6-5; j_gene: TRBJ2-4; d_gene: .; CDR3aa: CASSSARGRGNIQYF; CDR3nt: TGTGCCAGCAGTTCCGCCCGAGGCAGGGGAAACATTCAGTACTTC
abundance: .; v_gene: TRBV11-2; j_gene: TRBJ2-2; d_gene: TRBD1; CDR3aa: CASSRTGAANTGELFF; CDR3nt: TGTGCCAGCAGCAGAACAGGGGCCGCGAACACCGGGGAGCTGTTTTTT
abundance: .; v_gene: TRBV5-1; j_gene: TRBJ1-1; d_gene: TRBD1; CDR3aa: CASSLVGRGRMNTEAFF; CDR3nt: TGCGCCAGCAGCTTGGTCGGCAGGGGGCGTATGAACACTGAAGCTTTCTTT
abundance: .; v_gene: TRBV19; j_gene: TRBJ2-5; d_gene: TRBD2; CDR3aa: CASSMRTSGRSQETQYF; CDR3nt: TGTGCCAGTAGTATGCGAACTAGCGGGAGATCCCAAGAGACCCAGTACTTC
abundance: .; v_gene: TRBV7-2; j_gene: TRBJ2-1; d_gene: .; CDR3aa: CASSLDYNNEQFF; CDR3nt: TGTGCCAGCAGCTTAGATTATAACAATGAGCAGTTCTTC
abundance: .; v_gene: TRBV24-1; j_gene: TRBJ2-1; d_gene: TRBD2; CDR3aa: CATSDPTSGDHNEQFF; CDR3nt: TGTGCCACCAGTGACCCGACTAGCGGGGACCACAATGAGCAGTTCTTC
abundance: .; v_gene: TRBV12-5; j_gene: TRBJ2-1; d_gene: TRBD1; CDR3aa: CASAYGQVSYNEQFF; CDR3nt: TGTGCTAGTGCCTACGGACAGGTCTCCTACAATGAGCAGTTCTTC
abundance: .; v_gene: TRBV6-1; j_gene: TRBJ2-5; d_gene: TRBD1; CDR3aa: CASREDRGQETQYF; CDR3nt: TGTGCCAGCAGAGAAGACAGGGGGCAAGAGACCCAGTACTTC
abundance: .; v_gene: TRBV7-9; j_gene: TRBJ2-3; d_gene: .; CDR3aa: CASSLDRSTDTQYF; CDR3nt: TGTGCCAGCAGCTTAGACAGGAGCACAGATACGCAGTATTTT
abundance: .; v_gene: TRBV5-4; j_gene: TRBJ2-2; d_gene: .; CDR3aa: CASSPDSHTGELFF; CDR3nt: TGTGCCAGCAGCCCCGACTCCCACACCGGGGAGCTGTTTTTT
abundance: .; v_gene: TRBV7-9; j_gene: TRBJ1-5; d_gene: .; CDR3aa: CASSLASAGNQPQHF; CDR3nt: TGTGCCAGCAGCTTAGCCTCCGCAGGGAATCAGCCCCAGCATTTT
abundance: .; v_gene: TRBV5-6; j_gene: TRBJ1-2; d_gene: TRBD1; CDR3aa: CASSLKGGQANYGYTF; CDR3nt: TGTGCCAGCAGCTTGAAGGGGGGACAGGCTAACTATGGCTACACCTTC